Detailed here is one TCR beta chain. With 1 base clipped from V and 6 bases from J, the junction kept 7 bases outside the gene matches. The CDR3 is 17 residues long. Germline V gene lookup returns CDR1 LNHDA and CDR2 SQIVND (reference sequence). The data were taken from a study of early T cells in non-severe SARS-CoV-2 infection. In the library, individual cDNA molecules carried attached unique molecular identifiers. Via MiXCR, TCRdb re-called the 5' RACE reads, giving one row per CDR3 protein. Here the sample spans more than 65,000 distinct CDR3 sequences, 13% being singletons. This chain connects TRBV19 to TRBJ2-4; 12 nucleotides match TRBD1. This TCR derives from an adult who was a healthcare worker with PCR-confirmed SARS-CoV-2 infection or an uninfected control (not recorded which). The sequenced sample was whole blood. CDR3: CASSIVSGQGARNIQYF. In DNA form, the CDR3 reads TGTGCCAGTAGTATAGTATCGGGACAGGGGGCGCGAAACATTCAGTACTTC.